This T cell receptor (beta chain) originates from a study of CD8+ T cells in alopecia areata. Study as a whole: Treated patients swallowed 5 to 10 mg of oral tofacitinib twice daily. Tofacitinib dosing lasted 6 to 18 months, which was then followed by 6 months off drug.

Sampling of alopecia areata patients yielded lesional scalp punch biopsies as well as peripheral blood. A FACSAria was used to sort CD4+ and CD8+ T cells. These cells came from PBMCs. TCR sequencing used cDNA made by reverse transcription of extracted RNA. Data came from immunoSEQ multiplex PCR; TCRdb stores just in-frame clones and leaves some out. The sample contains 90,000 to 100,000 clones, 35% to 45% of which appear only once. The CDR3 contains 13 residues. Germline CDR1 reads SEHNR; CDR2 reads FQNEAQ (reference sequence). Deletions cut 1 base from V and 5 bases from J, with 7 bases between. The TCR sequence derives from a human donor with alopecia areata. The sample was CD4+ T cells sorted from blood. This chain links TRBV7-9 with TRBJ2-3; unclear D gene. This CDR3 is CASSLGSVDTQYF. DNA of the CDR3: TGTGCCAGCAGCTTAGGGTCGGTAGATACGCAGTATTTT. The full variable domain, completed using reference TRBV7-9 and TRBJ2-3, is DTGVSQNPRHKITKRGQNVTFRCDPISEHNRLYWYRQTLGQGPEFLTYFQNEAQLEKSRLLSDRFSAERPKGSFSTLEIQRTEQGDSAMYLCASSLGSVDTQYFGPGTRLTVL.